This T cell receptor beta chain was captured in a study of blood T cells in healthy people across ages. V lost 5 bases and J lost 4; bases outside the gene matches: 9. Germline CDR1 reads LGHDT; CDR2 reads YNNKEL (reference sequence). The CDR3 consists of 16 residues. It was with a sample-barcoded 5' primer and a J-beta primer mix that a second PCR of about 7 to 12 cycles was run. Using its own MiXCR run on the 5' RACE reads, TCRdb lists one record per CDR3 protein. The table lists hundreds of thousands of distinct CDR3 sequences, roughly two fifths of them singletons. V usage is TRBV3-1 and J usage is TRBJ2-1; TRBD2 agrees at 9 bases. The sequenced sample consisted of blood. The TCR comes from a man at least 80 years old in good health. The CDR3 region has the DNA TGTGCCAGCAGCACCTCGACTAGCGGAGTTTACAATGAGCAGTTCTTC. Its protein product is CASSTSTSGVYNEQFF.